This TCR beta chain was identified in a study of blood T cell repertoires in COVID-19. About the research overall: Specimens from acute and convalescent COVID-19 originated in the United States, Italy and Spain. Sources were T cells, B-cell-depleted T cells, or PBMCs; the material itself was cDNA or gDNA.

Under the authors' procedure: Researchers report that nucleated cell counts were estimated from reference gene primer amplification. Here immunoSEQ multiplex PCR was the method, and the copy in TCRdb shows in-frame clones only, minus some. That table is the source of V, J and clone size, and D and trimming were worked out from the DNA. The table records about 21,000 clones, about 91% of them present only once. This clonotype was obtained from a man between 70 and 80 years old with active COVID-19. The sample was peripheral blood.

The CDR3 DNA follows: TGTGCCAGCAGCCAAGGGCCGTACGAGCAGTACTTC. This encodes CASSQGPYEQYF. The chain joins TRBV3-1 (or the pseudogene TRBV3-2) to TRBJ2-7, with D unresolved. From germline, CDR1 is LGHDT and CDR2 YNNKEL (reference sequence). The germline V and J ends were trimmed by 1 base and 4 bases, with 5 bases remaining between them. The CDR3 runs to 12 residues.